This TCR beta chain was retrieved from a study of T-cell reconstitution after alpha-beta-depleted transplantation in children. Study-wide findings and caveats: Where alpha-beta T cells came from about two months after transplant was reportedly several hundred expanded graft clones. The high TCRbeta diversity at day 60 in some patients came from surviving recipient T cells and thymic progenitors. At the one-year point after transplant, T-cell counts and TCRbeta diversity were found to come mostly from T cells that had been newly produced.

Unique molecular identifiers tagged the TCRbeta library. MiXCR, applied by TCRdb to the PCR reads, yields one record per CDR3 protein. The sample includes about 27,000 distinct CDR3 sequences, 6.3% of them seen just once. By frequency in the sample, this clonotype is medium-sized (0.01 to 0.1%). Its antigen is not known. CDR1 is SGHRS, CDR2 YFSETQ, per germline. The CDR3 runs 16 residues. Between the trimmed V and J ends, which lost 4 bases and 2 bases, there was a span of 17 bases. The source was PBMCs, mostly from graft donor cells, collected 180 days after TCRalphabeta/CD19-depleted stem cell transplant. This sequence was found in a male patient younger than 18 who had a stem cell transplant for acute myeloid leukemia, so the T cells may come from the graft donor. The V call is TRBV5-1, the J call TRBJ2-3; maybe TRBD1 (6 bases). CDR3 sequence (DNA): TGCGCCAGCAGCCTCGAAACAGGGACCAACACAGATACGCAGTATTTT. Its translation: CASSLETGTNTDTQYF.